The sequence of this T cell receptor beta chain was determined in a study of beta chain features in type 1 diabetes. Study conclusions and caveats: All four CD4+ subsets from Type 1 diabetes patients carried moderately but significantly shorter TCRB CDR3s. Comparison showed that naive, central memory and Treg TCRB repertoires appeared more similar among patients than among healthy donors.

V was clipped by 4 bases and J by 4 bases, with 19 bases between them. CDR1 and CDR2 (germline): LGHNA, YSLEER. This CDR3 spans 16 amino acids. Reverse transcription of all isolated RNA meant that expressed TCRB transcripts were sequenced. Data came from immunoSEQ multiplex PCR; TCRdb stores just in-frame clones and leaves some out. The sample carries about 650,000 clones, around 12% recorded once. Stem cell-like memory, regulatory, central memory and naive CD4+ cells were sorted via CD45RO/CCR7/CD25/CD127/CD95/CD27. With regard to this clone: Its antigen remains unidentified.

The TCR was taken from a young man with type 1 diabetes. Sequenced sample: naive CD4+ T cells from blood. The chain employs TRBV4-3 and TRBJ2-5; D tentatively reads TRBD1 or TRBD2 (5 bases each). The CDR3 protein is CASSRSVILGVETQYF. For the CDR3, the DNA is TGCGCCAGCAGCCGCTCGGTCATTCTGGGGGTAGAGACCCAGTACTTC.